This TCR beta chain was identified during a study of blood T cell repertoires in COVID-19. Turning to the study itself: The United States, Italy and Spain supplied acute and convalescent COVID-19 samples. PBMCs, B-cell-depleted T cells, or T cells were the source of the cDNA or gDNA that made up the material.

In the study's own analysis: Estimated nucleated cell counts came from reference gene primer amplification. Sequencing used immunoSEQ multiplex PCR; TCRdb keeps in-frame clones, though not all of them. Clonal size and the V and J genes are those of that table, whereas D and trimming came from the DNA. Among roughly 300,000 clones listed, roughly 86% were seen once. The CDR3 has 14 amino acids. CDR1 and CDR2 from the germline V gene are SGHNT and YYREEE (reference sequence). The germline V and J ends were trimmed by 1 base and 4 bases, with 8 bases remaining between them. The clonotype comes from a woman aged 45-59 years who had recovered from COVID-19. V and J are TRBV5-4 and TRBJ1-4; D perhaps matches TRBD1 (6 bases). The sequencing sample was made of peripheral blood. The CDR3 DNA follows: TGTGCCAGCAGCTTGAAAGGGGGTAATGAAAAACTGTTTTTT. Translation gives CASSLKGGNEKLFF. The full variable domain, in which reference TRBV5-4 and TRBJ1-4 provide the parts outside the CDR3, is ETGVTQSPTHLIKTRGQQVTLRCSSQSGHNTVSWYQQALGQGPQFIFQYYREEENGRGNFPPRFSGLQFPNYSSELNVNALELDDSALYLCASSLKGGNEKLFFGSGTQLSVL.